The TCR beta chain described here comes from a study of regulatory T cells in long-lasting Graves disease. Germline V CDR1 and CDR2: MNHEY, SMNVEV (reference sequence). The CDR3 consists of 15 residues. The V and J ends lost 4 bases and 3 bases, in that order; junction bases with no gene match: 7. Findings and caveats of the study: New patients shared about a thousand public clonotypes, fewer than the roughly 2,500 shared by persistent patients.

This clonotype has at least ten counts. As yet, its antigen is unknown. Combining iRepertoire HTBI primers with Arm-PCR of CDR3 regions, the authors built TCR beta libraries. TCRdb recomputed calls from the multiplex PCR reads with MiXCR, one row per CDR3 protein. The repertoire holds a few hundred thousand distinct CDR3 sequences, with around an eighth as singletons. The time point denotes: newly diagnosed GD, antithyroid drugs for less than 3 months. RNA from PBMCs was the source of the TCR library. With EDTA tubes as the receptacles, 7.5 to 9 milliliters of peripheral blood were drawn. The same data also went into a second study, on T cells in Graves' hyperthyroidism and ophthalmopathy.

The sequence derives from a man aged 25 to 40 with Graves disease. The chain uses TRBV27 and TRBJ2-5, with 8 bases matching TRBD2. Sequencing used peripheral blood mononuclear cells (PBMCs), obtained at new diagnosis, from a patient treated with antithyroid drugs. The DNA of the CDR3 is TGTGCCAGCAGTTCTCTGGCGGGAGGTAAAGAGACCCAGTACTTC. It codes for CASSSLAGGKETQYF.